A selection of T cell receptor beta chains follows, all from one sample in a study of cytomegalovirus exposure and HLA in healthy donors. Sequenced by immunoSEQ multiplex PCR; TCRdb stores in-frame clones only, minus some. The repertoire holds 150,000 to 200,000 clones, with about 85% as singletons. Sequencing used PBMCs. The origin of the receptors is a man between 18 and 35 years old in good health and CMV-seropositive. Both conserved end residues are part of each CDR3. A D gene is named only where the DNA matches it firmly. Size tells how often a clone was seen (once, few, many) or the class of an expanded clone, and some rows leave it out.

clone_size | cdr3_length | d_call | j_call | v_call | cdr3_nt | cdr3_aa
. | 15 | . | TRBJ2-1 | TRBV23-1 | TGCGCCAGCAGTCCCCGAGGAGGGGTTGGAGATGAGCAGTTCTTC | CASSPRGGVGDEQFF
. | 15 | . | TRBJ2-2 | TRBV11-2 | TGTGCCAGCACCCTAGAAGGGGCGAACACCGGGGAGCTGTTTTTT | CASTLEGANTGELFF
. | 14 | TRBD2 | TRBJ2-3 | TRBV2 | TGTGCCAGCATGGCGGCGGGAGTGGGGGATACGCAGTATTTT | CASMAAGVGDTQYF
. | 15 | TRBD2 | TRBJ2-1 | TRBV27 | TGTGCCAGCAGTTTATCCGGGACTAGCTACAATGAGCAGTTCTTC | CASSLSGTSYNEQFF
. | 15 | TRBD2 | TRBJ2-3 | TRBV6-4 | TGTGCCAGCAGTGACCAAGCGGGGAGCACAGATACGCAGTATTTT | CASSDQAGSTDTQYF
once | 14 | . | TRBJ2-7 | TRBV6-5 | TGTGCCAGCAGTTACTCACAGAGCTCCTACGAGCAGTACTTC | CASSYSQSSYEQYF
. | 15 | . | TRBJ2-2 | TRBV2 | TGTGCCAGCAGTGAGGGGGGAAGGCCCACCGGGGAGCTGTTTTTT | CASSEGGRPTGELFF
. | 14 | . | TRBJ2-7 | TRBV27 | TGTGCCAGCAGTTTAGGCAGGGTCGAGTACGAGCAGTACTTC | CASSLGRVEYEQYF
. | 15 | TRBD2 | TRBJ2-1 | TRBV11-2 | TGTGCCAGCAGCCCCGGGACTAGCGGGAGTCGTGAGCAGTTCTTC | CASSPGTSGSREQFF
. | 13 | TRBD1 | TRBJ1-1 | TRBV9 | TGTGCCAGCAGCGCGGGGGACAGGGCACCAGCTTTCTTT | CASSAGDRAPAFF
. | 14 | . | TRBJ2-1 | TRBV13 | TGTGCCAGCAGCTTAGCGGCTAGACCCGGCGAGCAGTTCTTC | CASSLAARPGEQFF
once | 15 | TRBD2 | TRBJ2-7 | TRBV6-5 | TGTGCCAGCAGTGCTGCTAGCGGGAAGTCCGACGAGCAGTACTTC | CASSAASGKSDEQYF
. | 15 | . | TRBJ2-7 | TRBV27 | TGTGCCAGCAGTCCACGGACAGCAAACTACGTGGAGCAGTACTTC | CASSPRTANYVEQYF
. | 14 | . | TRBJ1-2 | TRBV12-2 | TGTGCAAGTCGCTTCGGGGGACCCTGGTCTGGCTACACCTTC | CASRFGGPWSGYTF
. | 13 | . | TRBJ2-6 | TRBV28 | TGTGCCAGCACGGGGTCTGGGGCCAACGTCCTGACTTTC | CASTGSGANVLTF
. | 17 | TRBD1 | TRBJ1-5 | TRBV28 | TGTGCCAGCAGTTTATATTCGAGACAGGGTAGACGGCAGCCCCAGCATTTT | CASSLYSRQGRRQPQHF
. | 15 | TRBD2 | TRBJ2-1 | TRBV28 | TGTGCCAGCAGTCGGCTAGCGGGAGGGCCGAATGAGCAGTTCTTC | CASSRLAGGPNEQFF
. | 13 | TRBD1 | TRBJ2-7 | TRBV27 | TGTGCCAGCAGCATCCAACAGGGGACGGGGCAGTACTTC | CASSIQQGTGQYF
. | 16 | . | TRBJ1-3 | TRBV4-1 | TGCGCCAGCAGCCAAGGAGGGAGGGGCTCTGGAAACACCATATATTTT | CASSQGGRGSGNTIYF
. | 14 | TRBD1 | TRBJ2-7 | TRBV5-4 | TGTGCCAGCAGCCCCAGGGACAGGGTCAAGGAGCAGTACTTC | CASSPRDRVKEQYF
. | 13 | . | TRBJ1-5 | TRBV27 | TGTGCCAGCAGTTTGACATATAATCAGCCCCAGCATTTT | CASSLTYNQPQHF
. | 14 | TRBD1 | TRBJ2-3 | TRBV7-9 | TGTGCCAGCAGCCTTACAGGGGACACAGATACGCAGTATTTT | CASSLTGDTDTQYF
. | 14 | TRBD2 | TRBJ2-1 | TRBV10-1 | TGCGCCAGCAGTGGGGCGGGAGAGCACAATGAGCAGTTCTTC | CASSGAGEHNEQFF
few | 15 | TRBD1 | TRBJ1-6 | TRBV6-5 | TGTGCCAGCAGTTACCAGGACAGGGGGAGTTCACCCCTCCACTTT | CASSYQDRGSSPLHF
. | 13 | . | TRBJ2-3 | TRBV19 | TGTGCCAGTAGTATCCGCGGGGAAGGTACGCAGTATTTT | CASSIRGEGTQYF
once | 14 | . | TRBJ1-1 | TRBV5-1 | TGCGCCAGCAGCCCCTACAGGGCTAACACTGAAGCTTTCTTT | CASSPYRANTEAFF
. | 13 | . | TRBJ2-3 | TRBV9 | TGTGCCAGCAGCGTCGGGGGAACAGATACGCAGTATTTT | CASSVGGTDTQYF
. | 14 | . | TRBJ2-5 | TRBV7-9 | TGTGCCAGCAGCTTTTATCAGGGGACGGAGACCCAGTACTTC | CASSFYQGTETQYF
. | 18 | . | TRBJ1-2 | TRBV4-1 | TGCGCCAGCAGCCCCCAGTTCAATCAGGGGAAAGCTAACTATGGCTACACCTTC | CASSPQFNQGKANYGYTF
. | 15 | TRBD1 | TRBJ2-3 | TRBV7-9 | TGTGCCAGCAGCACCGACAGGGGGCTACCGGATACGCAGTATTTT | CASSTDRGLPDTQYF
. | 15 | . | TRBJ1-2 | TRBV18 | TGTGCCAGCTCACCACCGACACTGGATGTATTTGGCTACACCTTC | CASSPPTLDVFGYTF
. | 16 | TRBD2 | TRBJ2-2 | TRBV5-1 | TGCGCCAGCAGCGCAACTAGCGGGAGAGGCACCGGGGAGCTGTTTTTT | CASSATSGRGTGELFF
. | 14 | . | TRBJ1-5 | TRBV6-5 | TGTGCCAGCAGGAGTCCTCATAGCAATCAGCCCCAGCATTTT | CASRSPHSNQPQHF
. | 11 | . | TRBJ2-7 | TRBV7-9 | TGTGCCAGCAGTATAGCGGACGAGCAGTACTTC | CASSIADEQYF
. | 12 | . | TRBJ2-7 | TRBV14 | TGTGCCAGCAGCCAAGGAGGTGTCGAGCAGTACTTC | CASSQGGVEQYF
. | 16 | . | TRBJ1-2 | TRBV6-5 | TGTGCCAGCAGTTACTCGGGAGGAAGAACTAACTATGGCTACACCTTC | CASSYSGGRTNYGYTF
. | 15 | TRBD1 | TRBJ1-5 | TRBV27 | TGTGCCAGCAGCAAACAGGGGGTAGGGGATCAGCCCCAGCATTTT | CASSKQGVGDQPQHF
once | 14 | TRBD2 | TRBJ2-7 | TRBV4-2 | TGTGCCAGCAGCCAAGATTTACTAGCGGGGGAGCAGTACTTC | CASSQDLLAGEQYF
few | 15 | . | TRBJ2-7 | TRBV18 | TGTGCCAGCTCACTCGGGCCCCCTGGGGGGTACGAGCAGTACTTC | CASSLGPPGGYEQYF
. | 15 | TRBD1 | TRBJ1-5 | TRBV28 | TGTGCCAGCAGTCCTCCGACAGGGGGAAATCAGCCCCAGCATTTT | CASSPPTGGNQPQHF
few | 12 | TRBD2 | TRBJ2-7 | TRBV2 | TGTGCCAGCATTGGCGGGGGCTACGAGCAGTACTTC | CASIGGGYEQYF
. | 16 | TRBD2 | TRBJ2-7 | TRBV28 | TGTGCCAGTTCTCAAGTCGGACTAGGCCTATCCTACGAGCAGTACTTC | CASSQVGLGLSYEQYF
. | 15 | TRBD2 | TRBJ2-5 | TRBV5-4 | TGTGCCAGCAGCTTGATTAGCGGGAGAGGAGAGACCCAGTACTTC | CASSLISGRGETQYF